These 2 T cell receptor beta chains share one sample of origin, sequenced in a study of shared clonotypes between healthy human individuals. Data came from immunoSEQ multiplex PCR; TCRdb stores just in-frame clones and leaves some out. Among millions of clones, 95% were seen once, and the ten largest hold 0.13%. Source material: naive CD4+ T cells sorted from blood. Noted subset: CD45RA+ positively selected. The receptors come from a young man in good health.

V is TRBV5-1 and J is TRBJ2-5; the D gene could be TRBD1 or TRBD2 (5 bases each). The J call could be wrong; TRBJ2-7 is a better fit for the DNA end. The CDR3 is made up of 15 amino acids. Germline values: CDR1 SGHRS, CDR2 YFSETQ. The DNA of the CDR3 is TGCGCCAGCAGCTTGGAGGGCAGGGAGAGTAACGAGCAGTACTTC. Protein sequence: CASSLEGRESNEQYF.

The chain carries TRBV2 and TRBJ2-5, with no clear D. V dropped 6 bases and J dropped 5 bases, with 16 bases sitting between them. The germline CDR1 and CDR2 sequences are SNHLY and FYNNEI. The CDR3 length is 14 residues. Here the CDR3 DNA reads TGTGCCAGCAGCCGACTGGGAAGAAGGGAGACCCAGTACTTC. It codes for CASSRLGRRETQYF. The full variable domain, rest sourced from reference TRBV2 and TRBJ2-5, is EPEVTQTPSHQVTQMGQEVILRCVPISNHLYFYWYRQILGQKVEFLVSFYNNEISEKSEIFDDQFSVERPDGSNFTLKIRSTKLEDSAMYFCASSRLGRRETQYFGPGTRLLVL.